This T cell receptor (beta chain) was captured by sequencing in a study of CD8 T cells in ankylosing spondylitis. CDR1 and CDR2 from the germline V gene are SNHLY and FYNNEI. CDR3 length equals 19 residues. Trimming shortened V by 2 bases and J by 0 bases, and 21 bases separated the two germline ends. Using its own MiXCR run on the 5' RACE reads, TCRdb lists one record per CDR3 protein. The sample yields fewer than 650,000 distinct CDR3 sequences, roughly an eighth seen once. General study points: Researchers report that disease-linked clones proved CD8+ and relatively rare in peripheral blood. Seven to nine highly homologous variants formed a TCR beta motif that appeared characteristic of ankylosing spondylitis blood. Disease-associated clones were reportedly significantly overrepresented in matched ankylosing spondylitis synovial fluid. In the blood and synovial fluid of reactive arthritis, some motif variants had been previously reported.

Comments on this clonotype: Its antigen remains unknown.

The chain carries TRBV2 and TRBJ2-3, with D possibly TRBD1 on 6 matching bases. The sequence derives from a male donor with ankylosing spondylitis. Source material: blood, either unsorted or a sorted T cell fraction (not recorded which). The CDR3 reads CASSEPPYVDSLSTDTQYF. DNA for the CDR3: TGTGCCAGCAGTGAACCACCTTATGTGGACAGTTTGAGCACAGATACGCAGTATTTT.